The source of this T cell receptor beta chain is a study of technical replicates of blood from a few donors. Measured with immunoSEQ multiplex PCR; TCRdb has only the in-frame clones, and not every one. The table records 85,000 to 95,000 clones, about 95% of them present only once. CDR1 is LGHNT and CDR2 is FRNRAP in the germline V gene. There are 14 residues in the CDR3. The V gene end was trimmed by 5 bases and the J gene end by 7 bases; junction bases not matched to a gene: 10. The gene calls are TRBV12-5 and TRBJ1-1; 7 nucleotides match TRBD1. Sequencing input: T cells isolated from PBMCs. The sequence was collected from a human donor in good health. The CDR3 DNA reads TGTGCTAGTGGTCGTACAGGGGTGTATGGTGAAGCTTTCTTT. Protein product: CASGRTGVYGEAFF.